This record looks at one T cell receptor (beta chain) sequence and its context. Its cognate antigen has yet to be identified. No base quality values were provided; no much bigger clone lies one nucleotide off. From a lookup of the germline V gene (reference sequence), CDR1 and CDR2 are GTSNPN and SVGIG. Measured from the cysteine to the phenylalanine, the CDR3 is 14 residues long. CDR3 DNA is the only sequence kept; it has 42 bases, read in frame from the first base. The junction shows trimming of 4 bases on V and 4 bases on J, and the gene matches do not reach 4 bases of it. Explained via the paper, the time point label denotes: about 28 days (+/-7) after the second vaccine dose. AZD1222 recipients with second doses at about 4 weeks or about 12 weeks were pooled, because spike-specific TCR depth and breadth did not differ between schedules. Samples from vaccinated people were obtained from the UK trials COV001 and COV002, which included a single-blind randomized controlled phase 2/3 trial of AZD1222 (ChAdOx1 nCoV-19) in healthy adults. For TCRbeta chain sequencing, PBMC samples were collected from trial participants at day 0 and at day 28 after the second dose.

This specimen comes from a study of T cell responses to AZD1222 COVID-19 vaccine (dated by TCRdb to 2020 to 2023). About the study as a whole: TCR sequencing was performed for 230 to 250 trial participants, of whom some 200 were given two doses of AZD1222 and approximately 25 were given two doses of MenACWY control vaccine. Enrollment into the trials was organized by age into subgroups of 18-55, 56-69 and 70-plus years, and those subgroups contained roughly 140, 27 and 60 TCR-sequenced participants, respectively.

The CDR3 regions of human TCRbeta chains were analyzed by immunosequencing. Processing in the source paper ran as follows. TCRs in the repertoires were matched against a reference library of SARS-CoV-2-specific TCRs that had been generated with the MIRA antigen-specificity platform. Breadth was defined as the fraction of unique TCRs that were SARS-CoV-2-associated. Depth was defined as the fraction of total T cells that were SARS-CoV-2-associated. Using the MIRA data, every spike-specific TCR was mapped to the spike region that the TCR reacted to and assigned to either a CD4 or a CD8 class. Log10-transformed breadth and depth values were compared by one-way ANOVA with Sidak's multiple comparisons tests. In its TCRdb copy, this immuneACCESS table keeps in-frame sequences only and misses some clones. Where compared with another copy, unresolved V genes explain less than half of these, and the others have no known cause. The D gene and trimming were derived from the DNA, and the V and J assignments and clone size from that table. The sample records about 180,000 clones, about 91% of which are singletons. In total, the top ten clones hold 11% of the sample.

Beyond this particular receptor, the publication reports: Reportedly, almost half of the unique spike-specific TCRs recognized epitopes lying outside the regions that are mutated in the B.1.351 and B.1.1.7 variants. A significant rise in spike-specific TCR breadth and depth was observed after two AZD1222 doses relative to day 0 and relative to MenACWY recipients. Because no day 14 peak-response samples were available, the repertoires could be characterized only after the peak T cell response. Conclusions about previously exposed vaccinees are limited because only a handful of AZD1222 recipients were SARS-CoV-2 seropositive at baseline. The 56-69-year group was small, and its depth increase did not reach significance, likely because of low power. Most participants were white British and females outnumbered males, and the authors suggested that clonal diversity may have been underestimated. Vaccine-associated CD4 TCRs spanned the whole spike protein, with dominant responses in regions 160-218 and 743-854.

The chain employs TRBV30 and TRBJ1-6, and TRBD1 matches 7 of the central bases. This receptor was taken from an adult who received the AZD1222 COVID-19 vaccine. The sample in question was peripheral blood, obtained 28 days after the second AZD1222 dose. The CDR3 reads CAWTRDRYNSPLHF. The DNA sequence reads TGTGCCTGGACACGGGACAGATATAATTCACCCCTCCACTTT. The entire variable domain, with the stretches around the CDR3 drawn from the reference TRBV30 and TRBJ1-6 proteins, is SQTIHQWPATLVQPVGSPLSLECTVEGTSNPNLYWYRQAAGRGLQLLFYSVGIGQISSEVPQNLSASRPQDRQFILSSKKLLLSDSGFYLCAWTRDRYNSPLHFGNGTRLTVT.